This passage covers 28 T cell receptor beta chains from one sample sequenced in a study of shared clonotypes between healthy human individuals. Here immunoSEQ multiplex PCR was the method, and the copy in TCRdb shows in-frame clones only, minus some. In the table there are 450,000 to 500,000 clones, about 84% of which are singletons. The material sequenced was PBMCs. All receptors come from a middle-aged woman in good health. Some clones in this sample may be carry-over from other donors' samples.

This clone appeared a single time. The V and J genes are TRBV30 and TRBJ2-5; 8 bases match TRBD2. Germline assignment: CDR1 GTSNPN and CDR2 SVGIG (reference sequence). J lost 5 bases, V lost 5 bases, and 4 bases had no gene match. There are 12 residues in the CDR3. The DNA for the CDR3 is TGTGCCTGGTCCGGGACTAGTGAGACCCAGTACTTC. Translated, it gives CAWSGTSETQYF.

The chain employs TRBV4-3 and TRBJ2-3; TRBD2 matches at 7 bases. CDR1 LGHNA and CDR2 YSLEER come from the germline V gene. V gave up 0 bases and J gave up 4 bases; unmatched junction bases: 4. The length of the CDR3 is 15 residues. The CDR3 here is CASSQDWGGSDTQYF. The CDR3 DNA follows: TGCGCCAGCAGCCAAGATTGGGGGGGGTCAGATACGCAGTATTTT.

The chain employs TRBV28 and TRBJ1-1; D gene ambiguous. This CDR3 has 15 amino acids. The germline V gene encodes CDR1 MDHEN and CDR2 SYDVKM. The germline V and J ends were trimmed by 6 bases and 5 bases, with 19 bases remaining between them. The CDR3 region has the DNA TGTGCCAGCAGCCCTGAGGGAAAAACGGGGACTGAAGCTTTCTTT. Its protein product is CASSPEGKTGTEAFF.

As DNA, the CDR3 is TGTGCCAGCAGTACACTGGCCTATGGCTACACCTTC. Translated, it gives CASSTLAYGYTF. V usage is TRBV28 and J usage is TRBJ1-2, with no clear D. CDR3 length: 12 residues. The germline V gene has CDR1 MDHEN and CDR2 SYDVKM. V lost 5 bases to trimming and J lost 4 bases, with 8 bases between them.

CDR3 DNA sequence: TGCGCCAGCACGTGGGACTACCTGACCCCCAATGAGCAGTTCTTC. Translated, it gives CASTWDYLTPNEQFF. The chain combines TRBV4-3 with TRBJ2-1; 7 nucleotides line up with TRBD2. J lost 6 bases, V lost 7 bases, and 12 bases had no gene match. There are 15 residues in the CDR3. Germline V gene lookup returns CDR1 LGHNA and CDR2 YSLEER.

To note about this clone: With a far larger clone one base away, a read error is the likely cause. The V gene is TRBV7-6, the J gene TRBJ2-2; TRBD2 agrees at 7 bases. Germline values: CDR1 SGHVS, CDR2 FNYEAQ. Losses at the gene ends were 5 bases for V and 3 bases for J; bases not matched to a gene: 12. There are 17 residues in the CDR3. The CDR3 DNA is TGTGCCAGCAGCGACCCGGGACTAACGGGGGACACCGGGGAGCTGTTTTTT. This gives the protein CASSDPGLTGDTGELFF.

The chain carries TRBV14 and TRBJ2-2, with 7 bases matching TRBD1. With 3 bases clipped from V and 0 bases from J, the junction kept 4 bases outside the gene matches. The CDR3 covers 16 residues. The germline CDR1 and CDR2 sequences are SGHDN and FVKESK. CDR3 in DNA: TGTGCCAGCAGCCAGTACAGGGGTACGAACACCGGGGAGCTGTTTTTT. This encodes CASSQYRGTNTGELFF.

Concerning this clone itself: Its ends do not fully match the called genes, so a read error is possible. The rearrangement uses TRBV7-7 and TRBJ2-2, with unresolved D. The germline V gene encodes CDR1 SSHAT and CDR2 FNYEAQ (reference sequence). The CDR3 consists of 14 residues. CDR3: CASSLVGMTGELFF. The CDR3 nucleotides read TGTGCTAGCAGCTTAGTGGGTATGACCGGGGAGCTGTTTTTT.

This chain uses TRBV11-2 with TRBJ2-5; D possibly matches TRBD1 or TRBD2 (5 bases each). Trimming pared 0 bases from V and 7 bases from J, leaving 15 bases between. The CDR3 is 15 amino acids. Germline values: CDR1 SGHAT, CDR2 FQNNGV. This CDR3 reads CASSLEVGVWGTQYF. The DNA of the CDR3 is TGTGCCAGCAGCTTAGAGGTGGGGGTATGGGGGACCCAGTACTTC.

This chain uses TRBV5-4 with TRBJ2-2; maybe TRBD1 (5 bases). Trimming took off 0 bases at V and 4 bases at J, with 7 bases between the two ends. The CDR3 sequence is 14 residues long. The V gene's germline CDR1 is SGHNT and CDR2 YYREEE (reference sequence). CDR3 residues: CASSLGQPTGELFF. CDR3 nucleotide sequence: TGTGCCAGCAGCTTGGGACAGCCCACCGGGGAGCTGTTTTTT.

The chain combines TRBV6-6 with TRBJ2-5; D is uncertain. Per the germline V gene, CDR1 is MNHNY and CDR2 is SVGAGI (reference sequence). The CDR3 contains 11 residues. Trimming left V 5 bases short and J 2 bases short, with 3 bases between. CDR3 in DNA: TGTGCCAGCAGTCAGCAAGAGACCCAGTACTTC. This gives the protein CASSQQETQYF.

This chain connects TRBV7-8 to TRBJ2-5, with D unresolved. The CDR3 length is 13 residues. The germline V and J ends were trimmed by 3 bases and 5 bases, with 10 bases remaining between them. Looked up from germline, CDR1 is SGHVS and CDR2 is FQNEAQ. In nucleotides, the CDR3 is TGTGCCAGCAGCTTCCAACCTAGGGAGACCCAGTACTTC. Translation gives CASSFQPRETQYF.

V and J are TRBV18 and TRBJ1-1; D gene unclear. CDR3 length: 13 residues. Trimming stripped 5 bases from V and 1 base from J, with 8 bases between. Germline values: CDR1 KGHSH, CDR2 LQKENI. This chain's CDR3 is CASSTDKNTEAFF. The CDR3, as DNA: TGTGCCAGCTCAACCGACAAGAACACTGAAGCTTTCTTT.

V gene TRBV23-1 combines with J gene TRBJ2-6; D gene unclear. TRBV23-1 is noted as an ORF with a role that remains uncertain. This CDR3 is built from 15 residues. Trimming removed 3 bases from V and 0 bases from J, with 6 bases in between. In DNA form, the CDR3 reads TGCGCCAGCAGTCAGACACACTCTGGGGCCAACGTCCTGACTTTC. Amino acid sequence: CASSQTHSGANVLTF.

The chain carries TRBV27 and TRBJ2-7, with D possibly being TRBD1 (6 bases). The CDR3 length is 13 residues. The germline CDR1 and CDR2 sequences are MNHEY and SMNVEV (reference sequence). The V end was cut by 5 bases, the J end by 6 bases, with 14 bases between. The CDR3 is CASSQQQGFEQYF. DNA for the CDR3: TGTGCCAGCAGTCAGCAACAGGGTTTCGAGCAGTACTTC.

The CDR3 loop reads CASSLEDPYNEQFF. The CDR3 bases are TGCGCCAGCAGCTTGGAGGATCCCTACAATGAGCAGTTCTTC. V gene TRBV5-1 combines with J gene TRBJ2-1; D is ambiguous. The CDR3 is 14 residues long. V was cut by 0 bases and J by 2 bases, with 6 bases left in between. Per the germline V gene, CDR1 is SGHRS and CDR2 is YFSETQ.

The rearrangement joins TRBV6-5 to TRBJ2-1; D tentatively reads TRBD1 or TRBD2 (5 bases each). Deletions cut 2 bases from V and 2 bases from J, with 10 bases between. Per the germline V gene, CDR1 is MNHEY and CDR2 is SVGAGI. CDR3 length: 15 amino acids. The CDR3 bases are TGTGCCAGCAGTTACGGGGGAAGCGCCTACAATGAGCAGTTCTTC. Amino acid sequence: CASSYGGSAYNEQFF.

The rearrangement links TRBV28 to TRBJ2-7; D unclear. Per germline, CDR1 MDHEN and CDR2 SYDVKM. The CDR3 is made up of 14 amino acids. Trimming pared 2 bases from V and 0 bases from J, leaving 8 bases between. In DNA, the CDR3 is TGTGCCAGCAGTTTACCCCGGATCTCCTACGAGCAGTACTTC. Its protein product is CASSLPRISYEQYF.

The chain is built from TRBV5-1 and TRBJ2-2, with TRBD2 matching over 8 bases. Germline V gene sequence: CDR1 SGHRS, CDR2 YFSETQ. This CDR3 region has 13 residues. J was trimmed by 6 bases and V by 4 bases; bases with no gene match: 2. This CDR3 is CASSPGLAGELFF. Written as DNA, the CDR3 is TGCGCCAGCAGCCCGGGACTAGCCGGGGAGCTGTTTTTT. Complete variable domain (other parts from reference TRBV5-1 and TRBJ2-2): KAGVTQTPRYLIKTRGQQVTLSCSPISGHRSVSWYQQTPGQGLQFLFEYFSETQRNKGNFPGRFSGRQFSNSRSEMNVSTLELGDSALYLCASSPGLAGELFFGEGSRLTVL.

This clone came up once. J is TRBJ2-1 and V is TRBV27, with D tentatively TRBD2 (5 bases). Germline CDR1 and CDR2: MNHEY and SMNVEV (reference sequence). The CDR3 runs 13 residues. Trimming cost V 5 bases and J 4 bases, with 9 bases left between them. The CDR3 DNA reads TGTGCCAGCAGTCTCGAGGGTTACAATGAGCAGTTCTTC. It translates to CASSLEGYNEQFF.

About this clone itself: This likely stems from a read error, as it lies one base from a far larger clone. The J gene is TRBJ1-1, the V gene TRBV4-1, with D hard to call. The CDR3 is made up of 15 amino acids. Germline assignment: CDR1 MGHRA and CDR2 YSYEKL. V was pared by 4 bases and J by 3 bases, with 15 bases between. CDR3: CASSLGGWVDTEAFF. The DNA of the CDR3 is TGCGCCAGCAGCCTGGGTGGCTGGGTGGACACTGAAGCTTTCTTT.

V and J are TRBV5-6 and TRBJ1-5, with TRBD1 matching 9 bases. The V gene end was trimmed by 4 bases and the J gene end by 6 bases; junction bases not matched to a gene: 8. The CDR3 runs to 15 residues. The germline V gene encodes CDR1 SGHDT and CDR2 YYEEEE. CDR3 coding DNA: TGTGCCAGCAGCGCGTCCGGGACAGGGATTCAGCCCCAGCATTTT. Its translation: CASSASGTGIQPQHF.

The chain joins TRBV6-5 to TRBJ1-2; no clear D gene. CDR1 is MNHEY, CDR2 SVGAGI, per germline. The CDR3 is made up of 15 amino acids. Trimming pared 6 bases from V and 2 bases from J, leaving 16 bases between. Here the CDR3 reads CASSSTRAENYGYTF. The DNA for the CDR3 is TGTGCCAGCAGCTCGACACGGGCAGAGAACTATGGCTACACCTTC.

V gene TRBV5-4 combines with J gene TRBJ2-5; 7 nucleotides match TRBD1. V lost 1 base, J lost 4 bases, and 7 bases stayed unmatched. Germline CDR1 and CDR2: SGHNT and YYREEE (reference sequence). CDR3 size: 15 residues. The CDR3 DNA is TGTGCCAGCAGCTTGCCGGGACAGTTGGGAGAGACCCAGTACTTC. This sequence encodes CASSLPGQLGETQYF.

The chain employs TRBV6-5 and TRBJ1-1; D remains unclear. The CDR3 has 15 amino acids. Germline loops: CDR1 MNHEY, CDR2 SVGAGI. Trimming took off 6 bases at V and 5 bases at J, with 19 bases between the two ends. The chain's CDR3 is CASRPLFSGGTEAFF. The CDR3 DNA reads as TGTGCCAGCAGGCCACTCTTCTCGGGAGGGACTGAAGCTTTCTTT.

The chain couples TRBV9 to TRBJ2-2; D is undetermined. This CDR3 has 15 residues. Trimming removed 4 bases from V and 7 bases from J, with 17 bases in between. Germline loops: CDR1 SGDLS, CDR2 YYNGEE. CDR3 region: CASSPSRVPGGELFF. CDR3 coding DNA: TGTGCCAGCAGCCCCTCTAGAGTCCCCGGCGGGGAGCTGTTTTTT.

This clone appeared once. A far larger clone is one nucleotide away, so this likely arose from a read error. The chain has TRBV9 and TRBJ2-1; 10 nucleotides agree with TRBD2. This CDR3 spans 15 amino acids. In germline, CDR1 is SGDLS, CDR2 YYNGEE. J gave up 8 bases and V 4 bases, and 9 bases lay outside the gene matches. In DNA form, the CDR3 reads TGTGCCAGCAGCCCTCTGACTAGCGGGTCTTATGAGCAGTTCTTC. Its protein is CASSPLTSGSYEQFF.

V and J are TRBV29-1 and TRBJ1-1; maybe TRBD1 (6 bases). Between the trimmed V and J ends, which lost 7 bases and 11 bases, there was a span of 20 bases. In germline, CDR1 is SQVTM, CDR2 ANQGSEA. CDR3 length: 12 amino acids. In DNA form, the CDR3 reads TGCAGCGCCACAGAACAGGGAGTAGGGGCTTTCTTT. It codes for CSATEQGVGAFF. The complete variable domain, with remaining parts taken from reference TRBV29-1 and TRBJ1-1, reads SAVISQKPSRDICQRGTSLTIQCQVDSQVTMMFWYRQQPGQSLTLIATANQGSEATYESGFVIDKFPISRPNLTFSTLTVSNMSPEDSSIYLCSATEQGVGAFFGQGTRLTVV.